This record covers a single T cell receptor beta chain. These data come from a study of blood T cells in healthy people across ages. Next came a second PCR, run for about 6 to 12 cycles, which used a sample-barcoded 5' primer along with a J-beta primer mix. TCRdb re-analysed the 5' RACE reads in MiXCR, keeping a single row per CDR3 protein. This sample has 1.4 million to 1.5 million distinct CDR3 sequences, with about 40% found just once. This TCR was recovered from a woman between 18 and 29 years old in good health. The specimen sequenced was blood.

CDR3 residues: CASSFGTPEGYTF. The CDR3 DNA follows: TGCGCCAGCAGCTTTGGAACACCGGAGGGCTACACCTTC. The gene calls are TRBV5-1 and TRBJ1-2; D ambiguous. In germline, CDR1 is SGHRS, CDR2 YFSETQ. The CDR3 is made up of 13 amino acids. The germline V and J ends were trimmed by 2 bases and 8 bases, with 13 bases remaining between them.